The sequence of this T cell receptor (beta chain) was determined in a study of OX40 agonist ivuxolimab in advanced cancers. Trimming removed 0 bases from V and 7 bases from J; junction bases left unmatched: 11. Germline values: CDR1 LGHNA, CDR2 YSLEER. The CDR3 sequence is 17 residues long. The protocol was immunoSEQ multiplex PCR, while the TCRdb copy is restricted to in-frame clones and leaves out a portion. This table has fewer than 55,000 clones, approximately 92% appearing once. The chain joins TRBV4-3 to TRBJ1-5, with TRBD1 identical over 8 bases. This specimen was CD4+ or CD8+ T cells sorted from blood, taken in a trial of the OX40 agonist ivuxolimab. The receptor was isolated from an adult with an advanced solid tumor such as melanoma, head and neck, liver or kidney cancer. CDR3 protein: CASSQERVQGAWQPQHF. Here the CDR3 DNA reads TGCGCCAGCAGCCAAGAAAGAGTGCAGGGGGCCTGGCAGCCCCAGCATTTT.